The clone carrying this T cell receptor beta chain was seen more than once but under ten times. Its specificity is not known. TCRB transcripts that were expressed got sequenced, as all of the isolated RNA had been reverse transcribed. TCRdb's copy holds only in-frame clones and misses some; the assay was immunoSEQ multiplex PCR. The sample has 850,000 to 900,000 clones; 15% to 20% are singletons. The data are from a study of beta chain features in type 1 diabetes. Study at large: The patients were much like the healthy donors in age, gender and cell yields. Study-wide findings and caveats: In the patient group, naive, central memory and Treg TCRB repertoires seemed more alike than in the healthy donor group.

Trimming shortened V by 2 bases and J by 5 bases, and 10 bases separated the two germline ends. This CDR3 spans 14 amino acids. The germline V gene has CDR1 MDHEN and CDR2 SYDVKM. Staining for CD45RO/CCR7/CD25/CD127/CD95/CD27 allowed sorting of CD4+ naive, central memory, regulatory and stem cell-like memory cells. Input material: naive CD4+ T cells from blood. The receptor comes from a woman aged 18-29 years in good health. This chain links TRBV28 with TRBJ1-5; D gene unclear. The CDR3 reads CASSLPVSHQPQHF. In DNA form, the CDR3 reads TGTGCCAGCAGTTTACCAGTAAGTCATCAGCCCCAGCATTTT.